Presented here are 23 T cell receptor beta chains from one specimen sequenced in a study of cytomegalovirus exposure and HLA in healthy donors. 60 Vbeta and 13 Jbeta primers were used in PCR. TCRdb's copy holds only in-frame clones and misses some; the assay was immunoSEQ multiplex PCR. The table has around 100,000 clones, 78% seen once. Material for sequencing was PBMCs. These TCRs come from a male donor in good health and CMV-seropositive.

The rearrangement joins TRBV2 to TRBJ2-7; 9 bases match TRBD1. With V trimmed by 5 bases and J by 6 bases, 8 bases remained unmatched. The CDR3 extends over 14 amino acids. In germline, CDR1 is SNHLY, CDR2 FYNNEI. CDR3 residues: CASSPGTGYLEQYF. As DNA, the CDR3 is TGTGCCAGCAGTCCAGGGACAGGGTATCTCGAGCAGTACTTC. Using reference TRBV2 and TRBJ2-7 for the parts outside the CDR3, the full variable domain is EPEVTQTPSHQVTQMGQEVILRCVPISNHLYFYWYRQILGQKVEFLVSFYNNEISEKSEIFDDQFSVERPDGSNFTLKIRSTKLEDSAMYFCASSPGTGYLEQYFGPGTRLTVT.

This chain uses TRBV15 with TRBJ1-1; D unresolved. The germline gives CDR1 LNHNV, CDR2 YYDKDF (reference sequence). Trimming left V 0 bases short and J 1 base short, with 3 bases between. The CDR3 has 13 residues. CDR3 loop: CATSRDQNTEAFF. The CDR3 coding sequence is TGTGCCACCAGCAGAGATCAGAACACTGAAGCTTTCTTT.

V usage is TRBV5-1 and J usage is TRBJ2-7; a weak D match, TRBD2 (5 bases). In germline, CDR1 is SGHRS, CDR2 YFSETQ. The V end lost 1 base, the J end lost 3 bases, and 8 bases lay between the germline ends. This CDR3 has 13 residues. Written as DNA, the CDR3 is TGCGCCAGCAGCTTGTTGAGGGACTACGAGCAGTACTTC. This translates into CASSLLRDYEQYF.

This rearrangement joins TRBV18 to TRBJ2-2, with 7 bases aligning to TRBD1. Per the germline V gene, CDR1 is KGHSH and CDR2 is LQKENI. V was pared by 5 bases and J by 5 bases, with 5 bases of the junction left unmatched. The CDR3 contains 14 residues. In DNA, the CDR3 is TGTGCCAGCTCAATTACAGGGGAAACCGGGGAGCTGTTTTTT. Amino acid sequence: CASSITGETGELFF.

V is TRBV27 and J is TRBJ2-1; 8 nucleotides match TRBD2. J was trimmed by 10 bases and V by 8 bases; bases with no gene match: 13. Germline CDR1 is MNHEY and CDR2 is SMNVEV (reference sequence). CDR3 length: 14 amino acids. In DNA, the CDR3 is TGTGCCAGCGGGCCGGGACTAGGTTTAGGAGAGCAGTTCTTC. Translated: CASGPGLGLGEQFF.

The chain recombines TRBV6-5 with TRBJ1-1, with D tentatively TRBD1 (6 bases). V was clipped by 4 bases and J by 2 bases, with 11 bases between them. Germline assignment: CDR1 MNHEY and CDR2 SVGAGI. CDR3 length: 14 amino acids. The CDR3 loop reads CASSSQGLNTEAFF. CDR3 nucleotides: TGTGCCAGCAGTTCTCAGGGGCTAAACACTGAAGCTTTCTTT.

The chain combines TRBV6-6 with TRBJ2-5; 8 bases align to TRBD1. Trimming cost V 2 bases and J 5 bases; bases outside gene matches: 10. CDR1 is MNHNY, CDR2 SVGAGI, per germline (reference sequence). The CDR3 has 16 amino acids. The CDR3 DNA sequence: TGTGCCAGCAGTTACAGGGTCAGGGGGCCGGGGGAGACCCAGTACTTC. This sequence encodes CASSYRVRGPGETQYF.

CDR3 region: CATSSRQGVGTEAFF. The CDR3 DNA reads as TGTGCCACCAGCAGTAGACAAGGGGTAGGCACTGAAGCTTTCTTT. The rearrangement uses TRBV15 and TRBJ1-1, with a weak D call TRBD1 (5 bases). The CDR3 runs 15 residues. Germline V gene sequence: CDR1 LNHNV, CDR2 YYDKDF (reference sequence). V was shortened by 3 bases and J by 4 bases, with 15 bases between the two germline ends.

Only a few counts were recorded for this clone. The chain carries TRBV6-5 and TRBJ2-7, with a weak D call TRBD1 (6 bases). The CDR3 is 14 amino acids. V was pared by 8 bases and J by 7 bases, with 21 bases between. Germline CDR1 reads MNHEY; CDR2 reads SVGAGI. Written as DNA, the CDR3 is TGTGCCAGCGCCCCGGACAGTGCCTTGGGGGAGCAGTACTTC. Translated: CASAPDSALGEQYF.

The chain joins TRBV5-1 to TRBJ1-1; D gene uncertain. Trimming cost V 0 bases and J 0 bases, with 9 bases left between them. CDR3 length equals 15 residues. Germline lookup yields CDR1 SGHRS and CDR2 YFSETQ. The DNA for the CDR3 is TGCGCCAGCAGCTTGGGGAGCATCATGAACACTGAAGCTTTCTTT. Its protein is CASSLGSIMNTEAFF.

This chain joins TRBV14 and TRBJ2-7, with D tentatively TRBD1 (5 bases). The CDR3 is 13 residues long. V was pared by 3 bases and J by 3 bases, with 9 bases between. The germline gives CDR1 SGHDN, CDR2 FVKESK. This CDR3 reads CASSQVQGYEQYF. Here the CDR3 DNA reads TGTGCCAGCAGCCAGGTGCAGGGCTACGAGCAGTACTTC.

The V gene is TRBV6-1, the J gene TRBJ1-2; 7 positions agree with TRBD1. The length of the CDR3 is 15 residues. The junction had 6 bases not matched to a gene; V was cut back by 4 bases and J by 1 base. The germline gives CDR1 MNHNS, CDR2 SASEGT. CDR3 nucleotides: TGTGCCAGCAGTGGTCGGCAGGGGGGTAACTATGGCTACACCTTC. Translating gives CASSGRQGGNYGYTF.

This chain links TRBV5-1 with TRBJ2-2, with TRBD1 matching 7 bases. Per germline, CDR1 SGHRS and CDR2 YFSETQ. The trim removed 1 base at V and 4 bases at J, leaving 13 bases unmatched. This CDR3 spans 18 amino acids. CDR3 DNA sequence: TGCGCCAGCAGCTTGTACCCCCCCCAGGGGGTGGTCACCGGGGAGCTGTTTTTT. Translating it yields CASSLYPPQGVVTGELFF.

This clone was observed a single time. The chain is built from TRBV7-9 and TRBJ1-4, with 8 bases aligning to TRBD1. The V and J ends lost 10 bases and 7 bases, in that order; junction bases with no gene match: 8. This CDR3 has 13 amino acids. The germline CDR1 and CDR2 sequences are SEHNR and FQNEAQ (reference sequence). CDR3 sequence reads: CATPDREGEKLFF. DNA of the CDR3: TGTGCCACCCCGGACAGGGAGGGTGAAAAACTGTTTTTT. The variable domain in full, completed from reference TRBV7-9 and TRBJ1-4, reads DTGVSQNPRHKITKRGQNVTFRCDPISEHNRLYWYRQTLGQGPEFLTYFQNEAQLEKSRLLSDRFSAERPKGSFSTLEIQRTEQGDSAMYLCATPDREGEKLFFGSGTQLSVL.

This clone was detected a few times. The chain couples TRBV4-2 to TRBJ1-4; D is ambiguous. The CDR3 runs 15 residues. Looked up from germline, CDR1 is LGHNA and CDR2 is YNFKEQ. Trimming pared 0 bases from V and 0 bases from J, leaving 5 bases between. CDR3 bases: TGTGCCAGCAGCCAAGAACAGACAACTAATGAAAAACTGTTTTTT. It encodes CASSQEQTTNEKLFF.

The J gene is TRBJ2-1, the V gene TRBV11-2; 7 nucleotides agree with TRBD2. The CDR3 runs 13 residues. V trimming: 5 bases; J trimming: 7 bases; junction bases outside the gene matches: 5. The V gene's germline CDR1 is SGHAT and CDR2 FQNNGV. Here the CDR3 reads CASSLLGGNEQFF. CDR3 DNA: TGTGCCAGCAGCCTCCTCGGGGGGAATGAGCAGTTCTTC.

This chain joins TRBV5-4 and TRBJ2-7; TRBD1 is a possible D gene (5 bases). V lost 4 bases and J lost 1, with 9 bases in between. This CDR3 is built from 13 residues. Germline V lookup: CDR1 SGHNT, CDR2 YYREEE (reference sequence). Here the CDR3 DNA reads TGTGCCAGCAGCCCCCAGGGTTCCTACGAGCAGTACTTC. This sequence encodes CASSPQGSYEQYF.

In its sample, this clone was seen a few times. The chain couples TRBV28 to TRBJ1-1; D perhaps matches TRBD1 (6 bases). Between the trimmed V and J ends, which lost 10 bases and 5 bases, there was a span of 20 bases. From germline, CDR1 is MDHEN and CDR2 SYDVKM. The CDR3 is made up of 14 amino acids. In nucleotides, the CDR3 is TGTGCCAACCGCCCGACGGGCCAGGGGACTGAAGCTTTCTTT. This codes for CANRPTGQGTEAFF.

The chain recombines TRBV19 with TRBJ2-3; D gene ambiguous. The V gene's germline CDR1 is LNHDA and CDR2 SQIVND (reference sequence). V shed 1 base and J shed 4 bases, with 9 bases lying between them. The CDR3 is 14 residues long. The CDR3 reads CASSIGPGADTQYF. The CDR3 region has the DNA TGTGCCAGTAGTATAGGCCCAGGCGCAGATACGCAGTATTTT.

The CDR3 loop is CASSSSREGTEAFF. In DNA form, the CDR3 reads TGTGCCAGCAGCTCCTCCCGGGAAGGAACTGAAGCTTTCTTT. V and J are TRBV27 and TRBJ1-1; D remains unclear. V lost 6 bases and J lost 5, with 16 bases in between. The V gene's germline CDR1 is MNHEY and CDR2 SMNVEV (reference sequence). The CDR3 contains 14 residues.

This sequence joins TRBV6-6 and TRBJ1-6; 7 bases are a match to TRBD1. The germline V gene encodes CDR1 MNHNY and CDR2 SVGAGI (reference sequence). The V and J ends lost 4 bases and 7 bases, in that order; junction bases with no gene match: 7. The CDR3 extends over 15 amino acids. CDR3 in DNA: TGTGCCAGCAGTTCCGGGACAGCTAAGAATTCACCCCTCCACTTT. This gives the protein CASSSGTAKNSPLHF.

The chain is built from TRBV7-2 and TRBJ2-3, with D perhaps TRBD1 (5 bases). The CDR3 is made up of 15 amino acids. Germline assignment: CDR1 SGHTA and CDR2 FQGNSA. Trimming pared 1 base from V and 2 bases from J, leaving 10 bases between. The CDR3 loop is CASSLGSRVTDTQYF. The CDR3 nucleotides are TGTGCCAGCAGCTTAGGGAGCAGGGTCACAGATACGCAGTATTTT.

The chain has TRBV7-9 and TRBJ2-3; possible D gene TRBD1, 5 bases. The germline gives CDR1 SEHNR, CDR2 FQNEAQ (reference sequence). V lost 5 bases and J 10 bases, leaving 25 bases between the germline ends. The length of the CDR3 is 16 residues. The CDR3 sequence is CASSPPAPRAQGSQYF. The CDR3 region has the DNA TGTGCCAGCAGCCCCCCCGCACCCCGGGCTCAGGGATCGCAGTATTTT. Full variable domain (outside the CDR3, taken from reference TRBV7-9 and TRBJ2-3): DTGVSQNPRHKITKRGQNVTFRCDPISEHNRLYWYRQTLGQGPEFLTYFQNEAQLEKSRLLSDRFSAERPKGSFSTLEIQRTEQGDSAMYLCASSPPAPRAQGSQYFGPGTRLTVL.